The clone carrying this TCR beta chain has a handful of counts. These data originate in a study of blood T cell repertoires in COVID-19. Study-level background: COVID-19 samples, acute and convalescent, were from the United States, Italy and Spain. The analysed material was cDNA or gDNA that came from T cells, B-cell-depleted T cells, or PBMCs.

Original processing methods: By means of reference gene primer amplification, nucleated cell counts were estimated. Some clones are missing from TCRdb's copy, which holds only in-frame ones; the method was immunoSEQ multiplex PCR. The D gene and trimming were derived from the DNA, and the V and J assignments and clone size from that table. This table holds some 130,000 clones, roughly 71% found once. This CDR3 has 12 amino acids. Per germline, CDR1 SEHNR and CDR2 FQNEAQ (reference sequence). V shed 4 bases, J shed 10 bases, and the junction held 6 bases outside the gene matches. The chain joins TRBV7-9 to TRBJ2-5; 7 positions match TRBD1. Sequenced sample: peripheral blood. The receptor's source is an older man with acute or convalescent COVID-19. CDR3 DNA: TGTGCCAGCAGCTCCTTATACAGGGGCCAGTACTTC. It is translated as CASSSLYRGQYF.